The rows below give T cell receptor beta chains drawn from one sample of a study of molecular identifiers for immune sequencing clone quantification. MiXCR, applied by TCRdb to the PCR reads, yields one record per CDR3 protein. Seen here are roughly 90,000 distinct CDR3 sequences, 19% observed once, and the top ten hold 0.75% to 0.95%. The sequenced material came from naive CD8+ T cells from blood, with Jurkat cell RNA spiked in. These receptors originate from a human donor in good health. Some libraries in this study had Jurkat cell RNA spiked in. CDR3s include the opening cysteine and the closing phenylalanine or tryptophan. A D gene is named only where the DNA matches it firmly. Clone size is given for some rows only: seen once, a few or many times, or a class if the clone is expanded.

clone size	V gene	D gene	J gene	CDR3 protein	CDR3 DNA
many	TRBV5-1	TRBD1	TRBJ2-7	CASSLGTGEYEQYF	TGCGCCAGCAGCTTGGGGACAGGGGAGTACGAGCAGTACTTC
few	TRBV5-1	TRBD2	TRBJ2-7	CASSLTSGKYEQYF	TGCGCCAGCAGCTTGACTAGCGGAAAATACGAGCAGTACTTC
many	TRBV6-2/TRBV6-3	TRBD2	TRBJ2-2	CASERLAEITTGELFF	TGTGCCAGCGAACGACTAGCGGAGATAACCACCGGGGAGCTGTTTTTT
.	TRBV19	.	TRBJ2-7	CASSIESGLTYGQYF	TGTGCCAGTAGTATCGAGTCAGGACTAACCTACGGGCAGTACTTC
many	TRBV7-9	.	TRBJ2-1	CASRLPRDNEQFF	TGTGCCAGCAGGCTGCCCCGGGACAATGAGCAGTTCTTC
many	TRBV27	TRBD2	TRBJ2-3	CASSLMTSGTDTQYF	TGTGCCAGCAGTTTAATGACTAGCGGAACAGATACGCAGTATTTT
many	TRBV7-9	TRBD1	TRBJ1-2	CASSSSGTGNGMRYGYTF	TGTGCCAGCAGCTCCAGCGGGACAGGGAATGGAATGCGCTATGGCTACACCTTC
many	TRBV6-5	.	TRBJ1-5	CASVFPPQHF	TGTGCCAGCGTATTCCCGCCCCAGCATTTT
many	TRBV12-3/TRBV12-4	.	TRBJ2-3	CASSFGGPTDTQYF	TGTGCCAGCAGTTTTGGGGGGCCCACAGATACGCAGTATTTT
many	TRBV29-1	.	TRBJ2-7	CSVEDNAYEQYF	TGCAGCGTTGAAGACAACGCCTACGAGCAGTACTTC
many	TRBV27	TRBD1	TRBJ1-5	CASSPQGAFGNQPQHF	TGTGCCAGCAGTCCACAGGGGGCCTTCGGCAATCAGCCCCAGCATTTT
many	TRBV20-1	.	TRBJ1-1	CSAREGTVNTEAFF	TGCAGTGCTAGAGAGGGCACGGTGAACACTGAAGCTTTCTTT
many	TRBV20-1	.	TRBJ2-7	CSASVGTYEQYF	TGCAGTGCTTCCGTCGGGACCTACGAGCAGTACTTC
many	TRBV5-6	TRBD1	TRBJ2-3	CASSLPPGQGAIEFTDTQYF	TGTGCCAGCAGCTTACCGCCGGGACAGGGGGCGATTGAGTTCACAGATACGCAGTATTTT
many	TRBV2	TRBD2	TRBJ2-5	CATLQGLAGAQETQYF	TGTGCCACACTACAGGGCCTAGCGGGAGCCCAAGAGACCCAGTACTTC
many	TRBV5-1	.	TRBJ2-5	CASSPPGGKETQYF	TGCGCCAGCAGCCCCCCGGGCGGAAAAGAGACCCAGTACTTC
many	TRBV7-2	.	TRBJ1-1	CASSLDAAMVTEAFF	TGTGCCAGCAGCTTAGATGCGGCCATGGTCACTGAAGCTTTCTTT
many	TRBV27	.	TRBJ1-5	CASRPYLDSSNQPQHF	TGTGCCAGCAGACCCTACCTGGACAGTAGCAATCAGCCCCAGCATTTT
.	TRBV20-1	TRBD1	TRBJ2-2	CSASSPQGFGELFF	TGCAGTGCTAGTTCCCCACAGGGGTTCGGGGAGCTGTTTTTT
many	TRBV6-2/TRBV6-3	TRBD1	TRBJ1-1	CASSEVAGDRGHTEAFF	TGTGCCAGCAGTGAAGTCGCTGGAGACAGGGGGCACACTGAAGCTTTCTTT
many	TRBV5-6	.	TRBJ2-1	CASSLLPGSYNEQFF	TGTGCCAGCAGCTTGCTCCCGGGGTCCTACAATGAGCAGTTCTTC
many	TRBV14	.	TRBJ1-1	CASSQGGGGRGVAFF	TGTGCCAGCAGCCAAGGAGGTGGGGGGCGCGGTGTCGCTTTCTTT
many	TRBV4-2	.	TRBJ2-7	CASSPTDSLYEQYF	TGTGCCAGCAGCCCTACCGACAGCCTCTACGAGCAGTACTTC
many	TRBV3-1	.	TRBJ2-6	CASSQEKGEVWANVLTF	TGTGCCAGCAGCCAAGAAAAAGGGGAGGTATGGGCCAACGTCCTGACTTTC
many	TRBV27	.	TRBJ1-1	CASSTHTEAFF	TGTGCCAGCAGTACCCACACTGAAGCTTTCTTT
.	TRBV5-3	.	TRBJ2-7	CASSFRGSSHEQYF	TGTGCCAGCAGCTTCCGAGGGAGCAGCCACGAGCAGTACTTC
many	TRBV4-3	.	TRBJ1-6	CASSQGISPLHF	TGCGCCAGCAGCCAAGGAATTTCACCCCTCCACTTT
.	TRBV11-2	TRBD1	TRBJ1-1	CASSSRQGTDTEAFF	TGTGCCAGCAGCTCCCGACAGGGAACGGACACTGAAGCTTTCTTT
many	TRBV20-1	.	TRBJ2-3	CSARSGGVDTQYF	TGCAGTGCTAGATCTGGGGGCGTTGATACGCAGTATTTT
many	TRBV6-5	.	TRBJ1-1	CASREGITEAFF	TGTGCCAGCAGAGAGGGGATAACTGAAGCTTTCTTT
.	TRBV19	.	TRBJ1-1	CASKQPGNTEAFF	TGTGCCAGTAAGCAGCCGGGGAACACTGAAGCTTTCTTT
many	TRBV6-5	.	TRBJ2-7	CASSYRPDRGYEQYF	TGTGCCAGCAGTTACCGCCCGGATAGGGGGTACGAGCAGTACTTC
many	TRBV5-6	.	TRBJ2-7	CASSLGTGLYEQYF	TGTGCCAGCAGCTTGGGGACGGGGCTCTACGAGCAGTACTTC
many	TRBV27	.	TRBJ2-7	CASSSLNRAYEQYF	TGTGCCAGCAGTTCCTTAAACAGGGCCTACGAGCAGTACTTC